This entry describes one T cell receptor (beta chain). This clone turned up a few times. Its antigen is currently not known. No quality values exist for individual bases; no much larger clone is one base distant. Library preparation used the immunoSEQ multiplex PCR assay. For the multiplex PCR, a mixture combining 60 forward primers for TCR Vbeta segments and 13 reverse primers for TCR Jbeta segments was used. The CDR3 region of rearranged TCR beta genes was amplified from genomic DNA by a multiplex PCR assay. The Illumina HiSeq System was used to sequence the amplified TCR beta libraries as 87-base-pair reads. The paper's data handling went like this. In a later analysis, roughly 80 million unique TCR beta chains were counted across the roughly 700 repertoires, and approximately 11 million of these chains were shared by at least two donors. To remove PCR and sequencing errors, raw reads were error-corrected and collapsed into unique sequences using a nearest-neighbor algorithm that merged closely related sequences. CDR3 sequences were aligned to IMGT reference sequences to assign V, D and J gene segments. For a sequence to be retained, a match of at least six nucleotides was required to both a V gene segment and a J gene segment. Rearrangements were called productive when the CDR3 lacked stop codons and stayed in frame with V and J; all others were non-productive. Following IMGT convention, CDR3 was defined as the stretch from the second conserved V-encoded cysteine up to the conserved J-encoded phenylalanine. In an earlier analysis of more than 550 of the donors, sequences lacking an unambiguous match to a single V gene segment were excluded. In an earlier analysis of 500 to 750 of the donors, V segments were called functional above 56.7% productive rearrangements and were called segregating when the between-donor standard deviation exceeded 5%. A statistical classification framework was built to diagnose cytomegalovirus status from the catalog of TCR beta chain sequences. In a later analysis, V and J genes were assigned by comparing TCR nucleotide sequences against IMGT/GENE-DB human TR gene sequences. Using the TCRdist pipeline, a later analysis assigned CDR3 sequences along with most-parsimonious VDJ recombination scenarios. A later analysis defined each TCR beta chain by its CDR3 amino acid sequence plus V-gene family, and excluded reads lacking a unique V-gene family. A later analysis removed nearly 600 highly shared, low-generation-probability nucleotide sequences to deal with suspected cross-contamination and a sequencing artifact. A later analysis calculated a clonal expansion index for each public chain from normalized within-repertoire ranks of inferred template counts. In a later analysis, generation probabilities were computed with a VDJ recombination model fitted to out-of-frame rearrangements, and the resulting probabilities were checked against IGoR. In a later analysis, TCR-TCR, TCR-HLA and TCR-CMV co-occurrence was scored with hypergeometric tests, and a repertoire-size bias correction was applied to TCR pairs. A later analysis estimated false discovery rates by permuting HLA or CMV assignments 20 times. In a later analysis, co-occurring TCRs were grouped using DBSCAN, and TCRdist sequence similarity was added for clustering within HLA-allele-positive subsets. For co-occurrence clustering, repertoires with fewer than 30,000 or more than 120,000 public chains were excluded, along with about five repertoires with anomalous nucleotide sharing. What TCRdb holds here is the immuneACCESS table cut down to in-frame rearrangements. Part of the clones is not present; checked against another copy, under half of the missing clones reflect an unresolved V gene, and the others are unexplained. That table gives V, J and clone size, and the DNA gave D and trimming. This sample holds under 110,000 clones; roughly 85% were observed only once. The ten biggest clones cover under 5% of the sample.

In total, roughly 670 healthy bone marrow donors made up the cohort. All cohort members were sampled while nominally healthy, although unrecorded immune exposures were likely present. The donor was CMV seronegative and belonged to the group of 350 to 400 seronegative cohort members. Each donor provided a peripheral blood sample, and peripheral blood mononuclear cells were used for TCR beta sequencing. The Qiagen DNeasy Blood Extraction Kit was used to extract genomic DNA from the blood cell samples. This entry comes from a study of cytomegalovirus exposure and HLA in healthy donors (dated by TCRdb to about 2017). Broadly, across the study: According to an earlier analysis of several hundred of the donors, some 180 million T cells yielded over 90 million unique TCR beta sequences and approximately 280 Gb of sequence data. An early release that covered more than 550 HLA-typed donors contained about 300 gigabases of sequencing data and tens of millions of unique TCR sequences. The genetic ancestry cluster associated with self-reported Caucasian donors included 81% of the 350 to 500 genotyped donors. The study aimed to test whether signatures of past pathogen exposure could be identified by cataloging public T cell receptors. The study profiled the T cell repertoires of 550 to 700 subjects by immunosequencing and related them to cytomegalovirus serostatus. Besides the first cohort of around 670 subjects, a separate validation cohort made up of some 110 different subjects was used. The study combined high-throughput TCR immunosequencing, statistical association of individual TCRs with disease status, and machine learning to predict cytomegalovirus infection status. A later analysis re-examined previously published TCR beta repertoires from just over 650 donors and added high-resolution HLA genotyping to investigate patterns of TCR occurrence. Rather than drawing on any new phenotypic data, the later analysis identified candidate immune exposures from TCR beta sequences and the way those sequences occurred across donors. In an earlier analysis of 500 to 650 of the donors, high-throughput TCR beta sequencing was used to judge whether each TCR beta V gene segment behaved as functional or pseudogenic. Donor age, sex, ethnicity and CMV serostatus were compiled together with the repertoire data. A later genetic analysis took genome-wide SNP genotypes for about 55% of the roughly 670 donors and used that subset as a discovery cohort. All discovery cohort repertoires had been generated on a single sequencing platform. Both class I and class II loci were covered by HLA typing, at four-digit resolution. Typing coverage varied by locus: roughly 629-630 donors for A, B, C, DRB1 and DQB1; under 550 for DQA1; around 610 for DPA1; approximately 470 for DPB1. Because of strong linkage in the cohort, 5 or 6 DR-DQ haplotypes were treated as single units for association and clustering. Among about 410 genotyped donors of the cohort, an average of approximately 240,000 unique TCR beta nucleotide sequences was sequenced per donor, of which about 18% were non-productive. What the study reported, not specific to this receptor: A later analysis found that HLA-associated TCR beta chains were more clonally expanded and had lower generation probabilities than equally common non-associated chains. Broadly in line with IMGT annotations, most TCR beta V segments showed up in productive rearrangements about 87% or about 30% of the time in an earlier analysis of under 700 of the donors. A further reported finding was that TCR beta sequences accurately predicted the HLA-A and HLA-B alleles for most subjects in the first cohort. For the cohort, immune exposure information was limited to CMV serostatus. Several of the top co-occurrence clusters appeared to be linked to parvovirus B19, influenza, CMV and Epstein-Barr virus, according to a later analysis. Cytomegalovirus status was reported to be diagnosed by the classifier with high specificity and sensitivity in both the original and validation cohorts. A cluster of highly shared sequence variants was judged likely to be a technical artifact of the sequencing pipeline. Sequencing depth was assumed to be roughly uniform across donors in the presence/absence analyses, though that assumption may not hold. While some public TCRs were present in many individuals, most TCR sequences turned up only very rarely across donors. The 87-base-pair reads could not distinguish some IMGT-functional V segments, including TRBV6-2 and TRBV6-3, so those segments were excluded. V-gene and J-gene trimming of TCR beta chains was associated with a missense DCLRE1C variant in a later genetic analysis, and the association was replicated in an independent cohort. In a later analysis, TCR association rates were found to vary across HLA loci, with the most associated TCRs seen for DRB1 alleles and the fewest for HLA-C alleles. A later analysis associated 16,951 TCR beta sequences with specific HLA alleles at a false discovery rate of 0.05. This cohort had only TCR beta chains sequenced, and the lack of alpha or paired-chain data limited which features could be detected. It was suggested by the authors that the approach could potentially be generalized to other disease states and immunological phenotypes. When HLA alleles, especially DR and DQ, strongly co-occurred, TCR associations were difficult to assign to individual alleles. Correlated functional status among segregating V segments might be attributable to linkage disequilibrium, but an unknown experimental factor could not be ruled out. Compared with the roughly 700-donor mean, donors in an Asian-associated ancestry cluster had fewer N-insertions in productive TCRs, according to a later genetic analysis. Because some donors lacked HLA typing at each locus, the association tests relied only on the typed subset. A later analysis found that most CMV-associated TCR beta chains appeared HLA-restricted, with HLA associations seemingly driven largely by CMV exposure. In vitro tests confirmed that three of the cytomegalovirus-associated TCR beta chains recognize cytomegalovirus antigens. Over 15 rarely observed V segments, including chromosome 9 orphons, were excluded from the earlier analysis of just under 600 of the donors because counts were too low. The study gave a list of more than 150 TCR beta chains associated with cytomegalovirus.

The germline V gene yields MNHNS for CDR1 and SASEGT for CDR2. V and J lose 6 bases and 2 bases, and a span of 11 bases separates them. The CDR3 holds 14 amino acids from the cysteine to the phenylalanine. Of all the DNA, just the CDR3 is kept, 42 bases in frame from base 1. The source is a man aged 30-40 years in good health and CMV-seronegative. Sample: PBMCs. The rearranged segments are TRBV6-1 and TRBJ1-5; the D gene identity is not certain. The CDR3 corresponds to CASRWAYRNQPQHF. The DNA reads as follows: TGTGCCAGCAGATGGGCCTACCGCAATCAGCCCCAGCATTTT.